This TCR beta chain was observed in a study of blood T cells in healthy people across ages. Study findings and constraints: Getting older went along with TCR beta diversity per million T cells dropping roughly linearly.

This clonotype has a count of ten or more. Its antigen remains unknown. A second PCR, run for about 6 to 12 cycles, used a sample-barcoded 5' primer plus a J-beta primer mix. One entry per CDR3 protein results from TCRdb running MiXCR on the 5' RACE reads. The sample has hundreds of thousands of distinct CDR3 sequences, about 30% seen once. Per the germline V gene, CDR1 is SGHRS and CDR2 is YFSETQ. The CDR3 totals 15 residues. The V and J ends lost 4 bases and 7 bases respectively, with 18 bases between them. The sequencing sample was made of blood. This clonotype was obtained from a woman older than 75 in good health. J is TRBJ1-5 and V is TRBV5-1; D might be TRBD1 (6 bases). CDR3 sequence reads: CASSPDGGQGQPQHF. Here the CDR3 DNA reads TGCGCCAGCAGCCCCGACGGGGGGCAGGGGCAGCCCCAGCATTTT.